The 2 T cell receptor beta chains below were found in one sample sequenced in a study of response to subunit inactivated influenza vaccine. TCRdb reprocessed the RT-PCR reads via MiXCR and lists one record per CDR3 protein. The sample carries hundreds of thousands of distinct CDR3 sequences, less than 20% recorded once. Sample: PBMCs from blood, taken approximately 5 days after vaccination. The receptors originated from a man between 50 and 59 years old who received an inactivated influenza vaccine.

J is TRBJ2-4 and V is TRBV30; tentative D call: TRBD1 (5 bases). From germline, CDR1 is GTSNPN and CDR2 SVGIG (reference sequence). The length of the CDR3 is 12 residues. V lost 1 base and J 9 bases, leaving 10 bases between the germline ends. The CDR3 nucleotides read TGTGCCTGGAGTGGTCCTAGGGGCATTCAGTACTTC. Its protein is CAWSGPRGIQYF.

This clonotype has a handful of counts. The chain carries TRBV7-2 and TRBJ1-5; D remains ambiguous. The CDR3 sequence is 15 residues long. Deletions cut 5 bases from V and 2 bases from J, with 13 bases between. Germline loops: CDR1 SGHTA, CDR2 FQGNSA. The CDR3 protein is CASSPLQHGNQPQHF. The CDR3 DNA follows: TGTGCCAGCAGCCCCCTGCAGCACGGCAATCAGCCCCAGCATTTT.